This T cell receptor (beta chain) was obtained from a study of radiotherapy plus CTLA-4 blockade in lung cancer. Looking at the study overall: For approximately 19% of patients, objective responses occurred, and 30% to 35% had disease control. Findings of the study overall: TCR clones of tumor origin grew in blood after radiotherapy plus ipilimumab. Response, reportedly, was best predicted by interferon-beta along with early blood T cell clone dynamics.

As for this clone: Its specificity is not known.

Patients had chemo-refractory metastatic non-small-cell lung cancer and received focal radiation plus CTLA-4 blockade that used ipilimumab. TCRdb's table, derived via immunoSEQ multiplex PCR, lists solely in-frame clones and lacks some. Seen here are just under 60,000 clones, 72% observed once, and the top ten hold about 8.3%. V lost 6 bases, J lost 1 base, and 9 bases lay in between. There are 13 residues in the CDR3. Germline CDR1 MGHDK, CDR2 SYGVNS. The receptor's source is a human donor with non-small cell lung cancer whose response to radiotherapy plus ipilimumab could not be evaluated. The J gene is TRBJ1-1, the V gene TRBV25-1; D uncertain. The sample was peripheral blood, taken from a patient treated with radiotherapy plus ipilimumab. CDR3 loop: CASRTTGNTEAFF. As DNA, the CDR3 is TGTGCCAGCAGAACGACTGGGAACACTGAAGCTTTCTTT.